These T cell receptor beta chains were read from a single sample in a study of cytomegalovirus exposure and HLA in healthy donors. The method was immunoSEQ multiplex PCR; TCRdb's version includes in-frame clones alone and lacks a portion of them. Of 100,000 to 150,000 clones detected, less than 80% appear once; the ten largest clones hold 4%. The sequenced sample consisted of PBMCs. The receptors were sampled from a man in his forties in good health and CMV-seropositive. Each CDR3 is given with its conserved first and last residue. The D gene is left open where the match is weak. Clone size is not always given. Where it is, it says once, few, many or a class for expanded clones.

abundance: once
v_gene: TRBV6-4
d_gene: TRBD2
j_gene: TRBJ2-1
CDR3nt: TGTGCCAGCAGTGTAACGACTAGCGGGAGGATGGATGAGCAGTTCTTC
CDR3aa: CASSVTTSGRMDEQFF

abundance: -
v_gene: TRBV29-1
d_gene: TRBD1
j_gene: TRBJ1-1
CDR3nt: TGCAGCGTCGGACAGGGAGCCACTGAAGCTTTCTTT
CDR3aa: CSVGQGATEAFF

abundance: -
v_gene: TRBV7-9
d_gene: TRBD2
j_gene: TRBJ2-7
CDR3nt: TGTGCCAGCAGCGCCTTTGGACTAGCGGGAGATGAGCAGTACTTC
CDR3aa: CASSAFGLAGDEQYF

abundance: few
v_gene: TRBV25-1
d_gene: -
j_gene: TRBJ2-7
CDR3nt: TGTGTCCCTAGGCTGGGGGGACAGTTCGAGCAGTACTTC
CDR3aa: CVPRLGGQFEQYF

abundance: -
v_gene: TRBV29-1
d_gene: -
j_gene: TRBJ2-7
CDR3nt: TGCAGCGTTGAAGACGTGACAGGTACATCCTACGAGCAGTACTTC
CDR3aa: CSVEDVTGTSYEQYF

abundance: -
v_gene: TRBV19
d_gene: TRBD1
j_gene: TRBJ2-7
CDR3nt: TGTGCCAGTAGTATTTCCCGAGGGGGCCGGGGTGAGCAGTACTTC
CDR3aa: CASSISRGGRGEQYF

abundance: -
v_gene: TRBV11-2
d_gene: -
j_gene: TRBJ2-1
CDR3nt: TGTGCCAGCACTAACCTGGGGAGCCCCTACAATGAGCAGTTCTTC
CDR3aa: CASTNLGSPYNEQFF

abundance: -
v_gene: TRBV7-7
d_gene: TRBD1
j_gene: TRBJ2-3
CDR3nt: TGTGCTAGCAGCCTAACAGGGGGCGGGGGAGATACGCAGTATTTT
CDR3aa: CASSLTGGGGDTQYF

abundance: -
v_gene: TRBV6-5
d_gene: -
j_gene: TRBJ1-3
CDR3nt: TGTGCCAGCAGTAACGGGGGTCTCTCTGGAAACACCATATATTTT
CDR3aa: CASSNGGLSGNTIYF

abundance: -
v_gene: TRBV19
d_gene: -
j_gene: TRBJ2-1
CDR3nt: TGTGCCAGTAGTATCCCTAGCTCCTACAATGAGCAGTTCTTC
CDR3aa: CASSIPSSYNEQFF

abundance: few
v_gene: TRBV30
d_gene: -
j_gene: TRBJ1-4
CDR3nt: TGTGCCTGGAGTCCAGGGACATCAACTAATGAAAAACTGTTTTTT
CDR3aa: CAWSPGTSTNEKLFF

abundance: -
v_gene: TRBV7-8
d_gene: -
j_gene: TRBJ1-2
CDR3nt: TGTGCCAGCCTCCCCGGGTCTAGAAATATGAAGGATGGCTACACCTTC
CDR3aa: CASLPGSRNMKDGYTF

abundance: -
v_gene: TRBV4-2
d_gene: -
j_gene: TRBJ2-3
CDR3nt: TGTGCCAGCAGCCAACGGAGCGGACCCACGGATACGCAGTATTTT
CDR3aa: CASSQRSGPTDTQYF

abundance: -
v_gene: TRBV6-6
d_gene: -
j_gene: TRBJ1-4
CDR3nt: TGTGCCAGCAGTTACGCGGGACCAGGGGAAAAACTGTTTTTT
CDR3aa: CASSYAGPGEKLFF

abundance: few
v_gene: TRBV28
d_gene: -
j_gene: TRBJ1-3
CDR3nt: TGTGCCAGCAGTTTATCCCTCTCTGGAAACACCATATATTTT
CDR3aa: CASSLSLSGNTIYF

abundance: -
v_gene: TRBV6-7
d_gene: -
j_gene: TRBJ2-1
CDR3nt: TGTGCCAGCAGTTACCGGGACCCAAAGGGGGATGAGCAGTTCTTC
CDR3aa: CASSYRDPKGDEQFF

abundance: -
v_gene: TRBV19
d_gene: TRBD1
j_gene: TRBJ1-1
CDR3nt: TGTGCCAGTAGTATAGACAGGGGGCCTGAAGCTTTCTTT
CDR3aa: CASSIDRGPEAFF

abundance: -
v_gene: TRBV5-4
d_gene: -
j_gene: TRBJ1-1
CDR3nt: TGTGCCAGCAGCTTGGGGAGCACTGAAGCTTTCTTT
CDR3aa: CASSLGSTEAFF

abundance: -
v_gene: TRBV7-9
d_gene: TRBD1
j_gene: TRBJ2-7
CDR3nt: TGTGCCAGCAGCTTCAGGACAGGGACTCCTCTAAGGTCCTACGAGCAGTACTTC
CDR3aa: CASSFRTGTPLRSYEQYF

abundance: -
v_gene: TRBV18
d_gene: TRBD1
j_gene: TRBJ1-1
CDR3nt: TGTGCCAGCCACATAGCCGGGACAGCGAACACTGAAGCTTTCTTT
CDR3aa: CASHIAGTANTEAFF

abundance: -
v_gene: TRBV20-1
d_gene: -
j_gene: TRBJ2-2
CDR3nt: TGCAGTGCGCAGAGGACCGGGGAGCTGTTTTTT
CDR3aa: CSAQRTGELFF

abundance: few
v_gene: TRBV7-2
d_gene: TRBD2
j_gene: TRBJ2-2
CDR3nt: TGTGCCAGCAGCGAAGGGACTAGCGGGGCCGGGGAGCTGTTTTTT
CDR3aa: CASSEGTSGAGELFF

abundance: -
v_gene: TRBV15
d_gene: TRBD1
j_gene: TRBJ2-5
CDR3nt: TGTGCCACCAGCAGCAGGGGGCTTGAGACCCAGTACTTC
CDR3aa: CATSSRGLETQYF

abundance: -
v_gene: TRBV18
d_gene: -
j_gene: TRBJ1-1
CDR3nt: TGTGCCAGCTCACCAGGAGCCCGGAACACTGAAGCTTTCTTT
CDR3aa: CASSPGARNTEAFF

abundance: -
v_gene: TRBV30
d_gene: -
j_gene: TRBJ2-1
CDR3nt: TGTGCCTGGAAGGAGAGGAATGAGCAGTTCTTC
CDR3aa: CAWKERNEQFF

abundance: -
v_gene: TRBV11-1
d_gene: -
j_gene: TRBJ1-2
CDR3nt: TGTGCCAGCAGCTTCGCCGGGAACGCGCCCTATGGCTACACCTTC
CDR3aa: CASSFAGNAPYGYTF

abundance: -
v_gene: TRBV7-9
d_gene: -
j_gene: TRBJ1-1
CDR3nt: TGTGCCAGCAGCTTAGTCCCAGGCTTCGCCACTGAAGCTTTCTTT
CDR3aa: CASSLVPGFATEAFF

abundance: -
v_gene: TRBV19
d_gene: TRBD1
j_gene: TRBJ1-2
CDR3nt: TGTGCCAGTAGTACCGGGACAGGGATCGGCTACACCTTC
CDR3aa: CASSTGTGIGYTF

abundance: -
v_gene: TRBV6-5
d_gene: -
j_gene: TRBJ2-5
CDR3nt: TGTGCCAGCAGCGATTGGGGACACAAAGAGACCCAGTACTTC
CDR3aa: CASSDWGHKETQYF

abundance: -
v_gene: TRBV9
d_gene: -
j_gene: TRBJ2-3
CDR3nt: TGTGCCAGCAGCGTAGTTGCCAGAACCACAGATACGCAGTATTTT
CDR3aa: CASSVVARTTDTQYF

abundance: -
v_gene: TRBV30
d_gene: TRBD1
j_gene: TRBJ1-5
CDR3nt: TGTGCCTGGAGTCGACTAACAGGGGGTCAGCCCCAGCATTTT
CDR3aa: CAWSRLTGGQPQHF

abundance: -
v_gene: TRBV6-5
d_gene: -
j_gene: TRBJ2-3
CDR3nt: TGTGCCAGCAGTTACTCGGAGAACCCAGATACGCAGTATTTT
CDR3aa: CASSYSENPDTQYF

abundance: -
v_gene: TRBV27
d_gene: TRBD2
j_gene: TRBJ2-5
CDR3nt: TGTGCCAGCAGTTCAGGGACTAGCGGGGAAGAGACCCAGTACTTC
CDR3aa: CASSSGTSGEETQYF

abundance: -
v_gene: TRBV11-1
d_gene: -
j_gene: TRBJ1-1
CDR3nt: TGTGCCAGCAGGCAGACTTTGAACACTGAAGCTTTCTTT
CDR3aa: CASRQTLNTEAFF

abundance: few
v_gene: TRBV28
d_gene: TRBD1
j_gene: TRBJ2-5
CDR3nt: TGTGCCAGCAGTTTCCCCGGGACAGGGCAAGAGACCCAGTACTTC
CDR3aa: CASSFPGTGQETQYF

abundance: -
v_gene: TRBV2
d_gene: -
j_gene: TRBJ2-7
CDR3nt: TGTGCCAGCAGTGAAGGCCTAACAGGGATGGGCGAGCAGTACTTC
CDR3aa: CASSEGLTGMGEQYF

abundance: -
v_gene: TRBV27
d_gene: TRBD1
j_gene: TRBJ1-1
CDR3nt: TGTGCCAGCAGTCCCCGGGACAGGTTGAACACTGAAGCTTTCTTT
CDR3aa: CASSPRDRLNTEAFF

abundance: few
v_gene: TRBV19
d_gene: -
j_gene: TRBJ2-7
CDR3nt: TGTGCCAGTAGCGCAGGGGTGGACGAGCAGTACTTC
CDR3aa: CASSAGVDEQYF

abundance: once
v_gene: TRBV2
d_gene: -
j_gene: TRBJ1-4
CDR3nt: TGTGCCAGCATGCCTATCAGGGCAACTAATGAAAAACTGTTTTTT
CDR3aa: CASMPIRATNEKLFF

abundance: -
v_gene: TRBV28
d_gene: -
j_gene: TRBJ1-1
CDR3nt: TGTGCCAGCAGGACAGCGAACACTGAAGCTTTCTTT
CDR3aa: CASRTANTEAFF

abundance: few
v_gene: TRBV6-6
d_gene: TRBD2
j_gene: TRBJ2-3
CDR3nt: TGTGCCAGCAGTTCCCTAGCGGGGACCACAGATACGCAGTATTTT
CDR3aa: CASSSLAGTTDTQYF

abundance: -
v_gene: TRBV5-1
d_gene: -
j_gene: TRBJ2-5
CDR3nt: TGCGCCAGCAGCTTGGCAGGTTCGGAGACCCAGTACTTC
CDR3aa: CASSLAGSETQYF

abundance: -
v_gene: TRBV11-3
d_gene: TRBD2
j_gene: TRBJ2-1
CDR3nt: TGTGCCAGCAGCTCCGGGGGGTCTCGCGTTGGTGAGCAGTTCTTC
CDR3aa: CASSSGGSRVGEQFF

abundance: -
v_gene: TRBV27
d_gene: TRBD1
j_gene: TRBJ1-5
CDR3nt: TGTGCCAGCAGTTCGTCTCGACAGGGAAATCAGCCCCAGCATTTT
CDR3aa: CASSSSRQGNQPQHF

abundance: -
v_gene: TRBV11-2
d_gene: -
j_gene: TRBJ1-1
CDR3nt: TGTGCCAGCAGTTCCCGTGGTGCAGGGCCCGGCGAAGCTTTCTTT
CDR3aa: CASSSRGAGPGEAFF